This T cell receptor (beta chain) was observed in a study of blood T cell repertoires in COVID-19. Turning to the study itself: From the United States, Italy and Spain came samples of acute and convalescent COVID-19. T cells, B-cell-depleted T cells, or PBMCs provided the cDNA or gDNA that served as material.

The CDR3 consists of 14 residues. V was shortened by 1 base and J by 4 bases, with 7 bases between the two germline ends. Germline V gives CDR1 SGHAT, CDR2 FQNNGV. Sequenced by immunoSEQ multiplex PCR; TCRdb stores in-frame clones only, minus some. The sample includes 150,000 to 200,000 clones, 80% to 90% of them seen just once. The clonotype originates from a human donor in a cohort sampled during active COVID-19. The V gene is TRBV11-2, the J gene TRBJ2-2; D might be TRBD2 (5 bases). The sample consisted of peripheral blood. CDR3 sequence (DNA): TGTGCCAGCAGCTTAGTTCGGGGCACCGGGGAGCTGTTTTTT. As protein: CASSLVRGTGELFF.